This is a list of T cell receptor beta chains from one sample in a study of blood T cell repertoires in COVID-19. Using immunoSEQ multiplex PCR, the repertoire was profiled, and TCRdb retains in-frame clones only, with some absent. The sample carries about 30,000 clones, 90% to 95% recorded once. The specimen was peripheral blood. These receptors were obtained from a man aged 55-75 years with active or convalescent COVID-19. Each CDR3 is given with its conserved first and last residue. D genes are given only for firm matches. Where a row states a size, it is once, few, many or the class of an expanded clone; other rows omit it.

V	D	J	size	CDR3	DNA
TRBV20-1	.	TRBJ1-1	.	CSASRRAEAFF	TGCAGTGCTTCCCGAAGAGCAGAAGCTTTCTTT
TRBV18	.	TRBJ1-2	.	CASSPAATNYGYTF	TGTGCCAGCTCACCAGCGGCCACCAACTATGGCTACACCTTC
TRBV19	.	TRBJ1-1	once	CASSTRQYAEAFF	TGTGCCAGTAGTACCCGACAGTACGCTGAAGCTTTCTTT
TRBV21-1	.	TRBJ1-2	.	CASSKSQGPTLGIFTHGYTF	TGTGCCAGCAGCAAATCCCAGGGGCCCACCCTCGGAATCTTCACCCATGGCTACACCTTC
TRBV4-1	.	TRBJ2-7	once	CASSLRTSAYEQYF	TGCGCCAGCAGCCTAAGGACATCAGCCTACGAGCAGTACTTC
TRBV7-9	.	TRBJ1-1	.	CASSHGDTEAFF	TGTGCCAGCAGCCACGGGGACACTGAAGCTTTCTTT
TRBV2	.	TRBJ1-5	.	CASRGDTRNQPQHF	TGTGCCAGCAGGGGGGACACCCGCAATCAGCCCCAGCATTTT
TRBV25-1	TRBD1	TRBJ1-1	once	CASSESQGKMLF	TGTGCCAGCAGTGAATCACAGGGGAAGATGCTCTTT
TRBV5-1	.	TRBJ1-1	.	CASSLVAGMNTEAFF	TGCGCCAGCAGCTTGGTAGCGGGAATGAACACTGAAGCTTTCTTT
TRBV19	.	TRBJ1-5	.	CASSIGLTGQPQHF	TGTGCCAGTAGTATAGGACTTACGGGTCAGCCCCAGCATTTT
TRBV18	TRBD1	TRBJ1-5	.	CASSPPEQGDKPQHF	TGTGCCAGCTCACCACCCGAACAGGGGGACAAGCCCCAGCATTTT
TRBV18	.	TRBJ2-7	.	CASSPKNGYEQYF	TGTGCCAGCTCACCGAAGAACGGCTACGAGCAGTACTTC
TRBV29-1	.	TRBJ2-3	.	CSVERRGSTDTQYF	TGCAGCGTTGAGCGCAGGGGAAGCACAGATACGCAGTATTTT
TRBV28	TRBD2	TRBJ2-1	.	CASSSLTSVEQFF	TGTGCCAGCAGTTCCCTGACTAGCGTTGAGCAGTTCTTC
TRBV6-2/TRBV6-3	TRBD2	TRBJ2-5	.	CASSYPTGRGLGTQYF	TGTGCCAGCAGTTACCCTACCGGGAGGGGGTTGGGGACCCAGTACTTC
TRBV6-5	.	TRBJ2-7	.	CASSYGPGHYEQYF	TGTGCCAGCAGTTACGGGCCAGGCCACTACGAGCAGTACTTC
TRBV27	.	TRBJ1-5	once	CASSPQSEYQPQHF	TGTGCCAGCAGCCCACAGTCCGAATATCAGCCCCAGCATTTT
TRBV18	TRBD1	TRBJ1-6	.	CASSPRQGAISPLHF	TGTGCCAGCTCACCCAGACAGGGGGCCATATCACCCCTCCACTTT
TRBV5-1	.	TRBJ2-3	.	CASSLGGARDTQYF	TGCGCCAGCAGCTTGGGGGGCGCGCGGGATACGCAGTATTTT
TRBV7-2	TRBD1	TRBJ1-1	once	CASSQTGLRTEAFF	TGTGCCAGCAGCCAGACAGGGTTGCGCACTGAAGCTTTCTTT
TRBV6-2/TRBV6-3	TRBD1	TRBJ1-2	.	CASSYSDRPNYGYTF	TGTGCCAGCAGTTACTCGGACAGGCCAAACTATGGCTACACCTTC
TRBV7-9	TRBD1	TRBJ2-7	.	CASSPFPDRGPEQYF	TGTGCCAGCAGCCCCTTCCCCGACAGGGGGCCTGAGCAGTACTTC
TRBV24-1	TRBD2	TRBJ2-1	once	CATSDSLGGSYNEQFF	TGTGCCACCAGTGATTCTCTGGGGGGGTCCTACAATGAGCAGTTCTTC
TRBV18	.	TRBJ1-4	.	CASSPPSGFNEKLFF	TGTGCCAGCTCACCACCGTCGGGGTTTAATGAAAAACTGTTTTTT
TRBV6-5	.	TRBJ2-3	.	CASSYSGSYTDTQYF	TGTGCCAGCAGTTACTCGGGGAGTTACACAGATACGCAGTATTTT
TRBV10-3	TRBD1	TRBJ1-6	.	CAISLGQGEGSPLHF	TGTGCCATCAGTTTGGGACAGGGGGAAGGCTCACCCCTCCACTTT
TRBV19	.	TRBJ1-3	.	CASRVSGTLGNTIYF	TGTGCCAGTAGAGTTTCCGGGACACTCGGAAACACCATATATTTT
TRBV28	TRBD2	TRBJ2-7	.	CASTLSGSDPYEQYF	TGTGCCAGCACCCTTAGCGGGAGTGATCCCTACGAGCAGTACTTC
TRBV28	TRBD1	TRBJ1-6	.	CASSLAGQGSSPLHF	TGTGCCAGCAGTTTAGCCGGACAGGGTAGTTCACCCCTCCACTTT
TRBV10-3	.	TRBJ1-2	.	CAISTGFHGYTF	TGTGCCATCAGTACGGGGTTCCATGGCTACACCTTC
TRBV9	TRBD2	TRBJ2-2	.	CASSVEGAGAVGELFF	TGTGCCAGCAGCGTAGAAGGAGCGGGGGCGGTCGGGGAGCTGTTTTTT